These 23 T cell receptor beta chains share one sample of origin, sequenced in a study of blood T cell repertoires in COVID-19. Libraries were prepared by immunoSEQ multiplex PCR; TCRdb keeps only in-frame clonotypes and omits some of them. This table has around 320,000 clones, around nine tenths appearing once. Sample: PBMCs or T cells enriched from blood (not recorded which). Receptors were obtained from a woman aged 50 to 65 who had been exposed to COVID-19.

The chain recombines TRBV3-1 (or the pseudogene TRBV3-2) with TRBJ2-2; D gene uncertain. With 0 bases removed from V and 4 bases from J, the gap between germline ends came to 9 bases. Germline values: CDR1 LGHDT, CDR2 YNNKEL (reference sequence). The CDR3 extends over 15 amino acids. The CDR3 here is CASSQDYKSTGELFF. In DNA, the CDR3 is TGTGCCAGCAGCCAAGATTATAAGAGCACCGGGGAGCTGTTTTTT.

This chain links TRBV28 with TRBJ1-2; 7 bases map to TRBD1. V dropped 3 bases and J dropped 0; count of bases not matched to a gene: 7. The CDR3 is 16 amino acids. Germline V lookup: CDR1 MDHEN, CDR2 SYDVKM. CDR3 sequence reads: CASSLGWGTANYGYTF. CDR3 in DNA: TGTGCCAGCAGTTTGGGTTGGGGGACAGCTAACTATGGCTACACCTTC.

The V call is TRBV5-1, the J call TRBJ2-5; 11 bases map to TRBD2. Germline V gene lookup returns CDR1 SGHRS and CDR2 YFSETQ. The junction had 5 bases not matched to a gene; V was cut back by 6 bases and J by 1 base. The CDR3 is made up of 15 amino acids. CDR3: CASNPTSGAQETQYF. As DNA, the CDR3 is TGCGCCAGCAACCCGACTAGCGGGGCCCAAGAGACCCAGTACTTC.

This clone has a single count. The CDR3 loop reads CAPSTPGQGGSGANVLTF. DNA of the CDR3: TGTGCCCCTAGCACCCCGGGACAGGGGGGTTCTGGGGCCAACGTCCTGACTTTC. The rearrangement links TRBV27 to TRBJ2-6, with 11 nucleotides matching TRBD1. In germline, CDR1 is MNHEY, CDR2 SMNVEV (reference sequence). This CDR3 has 18 amino acids. V shed 11 bases, J shed 1 base, and the junction held 13 bases outside the gene matches. Using reference TRBV27 and TRBJ2-6 for the parts outside the CDR3, the full variable domain is EAQVTQNPRYLITVTGKKLTVTCSQNMNHEYMSWYRQDPGLGLRQIYYSMNVEVTDKGDVPEGYKVSRKEKRNFPLILESPSPNQTSLYFCAPSTPGQGGSGANVLTFGAGSRLTVL.

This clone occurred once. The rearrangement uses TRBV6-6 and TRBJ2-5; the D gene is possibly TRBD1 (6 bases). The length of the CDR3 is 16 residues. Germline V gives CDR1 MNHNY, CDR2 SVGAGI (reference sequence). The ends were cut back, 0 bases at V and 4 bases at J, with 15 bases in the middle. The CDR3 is CASSYSSMGARETQYF. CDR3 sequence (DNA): TGTGCCAGCAGTTACTCTTCGATGGGGGCCCGAGAGACCCAGTACTTC.

The CDR3 here is CASTSARGWETQYF. CDR3 nucleotides: TGTGCCAGCACCTCTGCCAGGGGTTGGGAGACCCAGTACTTC. The genes are TRBV5-6 and TRBJ2-5, with D possibly being TRBD1 (6 bases). The germline V and J ends were trimmed by 6 bases and 5 bases, with 17 bases remaining between them. The V gene's germline CDR1 is SGHDT and CDR2 YYEEEE. CDR3 length: 14 residues.

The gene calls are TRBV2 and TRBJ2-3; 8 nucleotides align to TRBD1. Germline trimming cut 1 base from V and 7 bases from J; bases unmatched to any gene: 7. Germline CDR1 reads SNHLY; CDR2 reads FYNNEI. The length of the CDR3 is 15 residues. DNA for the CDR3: TGTGCCAGCAGTGAAGGACAGGGGTTCGGTTATACGCAGTATTTT. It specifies CASSEGQGFGYTQYF.

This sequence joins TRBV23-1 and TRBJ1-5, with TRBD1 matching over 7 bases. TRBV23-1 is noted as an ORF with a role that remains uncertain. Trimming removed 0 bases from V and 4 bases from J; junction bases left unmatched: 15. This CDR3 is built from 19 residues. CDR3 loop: CASSQSCQGGGHSNQPQHF. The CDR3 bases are TGCGCCAGCAGTCAATCCTGCCAGGGGGGCGGCCATTCAAATCAGCCCCAGCATTTT.

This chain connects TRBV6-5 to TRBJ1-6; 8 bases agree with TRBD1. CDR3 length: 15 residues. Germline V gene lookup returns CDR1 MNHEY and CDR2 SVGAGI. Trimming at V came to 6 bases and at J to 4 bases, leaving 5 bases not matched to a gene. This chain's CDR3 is CASRGQENYNSPLHF. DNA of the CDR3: TGTGCCAGCAGGGGACAGGAAAATTATAATTCACCCCTCCACTTT.

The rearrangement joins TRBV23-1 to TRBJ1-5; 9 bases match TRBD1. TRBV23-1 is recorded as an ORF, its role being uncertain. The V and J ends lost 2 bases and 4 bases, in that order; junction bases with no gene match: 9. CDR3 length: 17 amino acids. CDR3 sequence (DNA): TGCGCCAGCAGTCAAGCTACAGGGGGCGACTATAATCAGCCCCAGCATTTT. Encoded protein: CASSQATGGDYNQPQHF.

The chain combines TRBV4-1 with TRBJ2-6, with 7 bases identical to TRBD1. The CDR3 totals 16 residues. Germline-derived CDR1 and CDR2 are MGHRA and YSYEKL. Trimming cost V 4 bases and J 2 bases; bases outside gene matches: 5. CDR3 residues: CASSRVTGAGANVLTF. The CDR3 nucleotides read TGCGCCAGCAGCCGCGTCACAGGGGCTGGGGCCAACGTCCTGACTTTC.

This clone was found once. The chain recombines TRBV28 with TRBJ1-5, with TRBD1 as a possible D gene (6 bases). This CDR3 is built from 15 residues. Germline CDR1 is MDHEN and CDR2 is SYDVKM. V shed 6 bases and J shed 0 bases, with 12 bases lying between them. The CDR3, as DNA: TGTGCCAGCAGCACCGCAGGGGTTAGCAATCAGCCCCAGCATTTT. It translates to CASSTAGVSNQPQHF.

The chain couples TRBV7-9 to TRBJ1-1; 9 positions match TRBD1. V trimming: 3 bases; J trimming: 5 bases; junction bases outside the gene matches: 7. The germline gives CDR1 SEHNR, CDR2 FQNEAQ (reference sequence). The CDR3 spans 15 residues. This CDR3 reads CASSFEGQGGTEAFF. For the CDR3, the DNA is TGTGCCAGCAGCTTTGAGGGACAGGGAGGGACTGAAGCTTTCTTT.

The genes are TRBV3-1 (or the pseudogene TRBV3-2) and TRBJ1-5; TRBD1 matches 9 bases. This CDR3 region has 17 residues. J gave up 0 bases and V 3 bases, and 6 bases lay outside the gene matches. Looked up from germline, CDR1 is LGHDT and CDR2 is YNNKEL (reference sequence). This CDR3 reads CASSQGQGRYSNQPQHF. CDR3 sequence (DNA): TGTGCCAGCAGCCAGGGACAGGGCCGATATAGCAATCAGCCCCAGCATTTT.

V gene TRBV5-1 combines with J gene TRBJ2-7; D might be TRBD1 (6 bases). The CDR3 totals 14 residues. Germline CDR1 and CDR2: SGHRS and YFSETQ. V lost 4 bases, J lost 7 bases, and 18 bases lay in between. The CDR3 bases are TGCGCCAGCAGCCCGGGACCAGGGGCGAATGAGCAGTACTTC. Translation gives CASSPGPGANEQYF.

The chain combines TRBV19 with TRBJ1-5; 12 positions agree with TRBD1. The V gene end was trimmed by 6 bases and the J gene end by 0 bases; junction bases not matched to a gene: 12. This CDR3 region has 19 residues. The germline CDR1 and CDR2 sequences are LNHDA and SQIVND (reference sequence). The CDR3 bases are TGTGCCAGTAGCAGCAAGGGGACAGGGGGCTTCTATAGCAATCAGCCCCAGCATTTT. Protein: CASSSKGTGGFYSNQPQHF. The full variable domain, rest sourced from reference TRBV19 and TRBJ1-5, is DGGITQSPKYLFRKEGQNVTLSCEQNLNHDAMYWYRQDPGQGLRLIYYSQIVNDFQKGDIAEGYSVSREKKESFPLTVTSAQKNPTAFYLCASSSKGTGGFYSNQPQHFGDGTRLSIL.

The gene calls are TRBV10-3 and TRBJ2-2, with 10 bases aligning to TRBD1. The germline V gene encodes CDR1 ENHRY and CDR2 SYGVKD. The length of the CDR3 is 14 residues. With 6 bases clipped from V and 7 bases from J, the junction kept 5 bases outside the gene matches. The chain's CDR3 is CAISRQGADGELFF. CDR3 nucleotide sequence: TGTGCCATCAGCAGACAGGGGGCGGACGGGGAGCTGTTTTTT.

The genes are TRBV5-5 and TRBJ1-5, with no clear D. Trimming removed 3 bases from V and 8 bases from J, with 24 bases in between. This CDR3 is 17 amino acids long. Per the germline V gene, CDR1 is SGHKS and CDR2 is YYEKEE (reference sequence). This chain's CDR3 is CASSYGLGRFGREPQHF. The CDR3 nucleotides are TGTGCCAGCAGCTATGGGTTGGGGAGGTTCGGGAGAGAGCCCCAGCATTTT. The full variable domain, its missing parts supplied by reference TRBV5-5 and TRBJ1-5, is DAGVTQSPTHLIKTRGQQVTLRCSPISGHKSVSWYQQVLGQGPQFIFQYYEKEERGRGNFPDRFSARQFPNYSSELNVNALLLGDSALYLCASSYGLGRFGREPQHFGDGTRLSIL.

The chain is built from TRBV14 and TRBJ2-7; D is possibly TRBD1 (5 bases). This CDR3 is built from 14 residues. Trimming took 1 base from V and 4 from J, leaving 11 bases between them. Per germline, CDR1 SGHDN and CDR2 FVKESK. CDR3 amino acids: CASSQGLRGYEQYF. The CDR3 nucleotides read TGTGCCAGCAGCCAAGGTTTAAGGGGATACGAGCAGTACTTC. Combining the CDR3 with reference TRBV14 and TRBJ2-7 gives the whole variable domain EAGVTQFPSHSVIEKGQTVTLRCDPISGHDNLYWYRRVMGKEIKFLLHFVKESKQDESGMPNNRFLAERTGGTYSTLKVQPAELEDSGVYFCASSQGLRGYEQYFGPGTRLTVT.

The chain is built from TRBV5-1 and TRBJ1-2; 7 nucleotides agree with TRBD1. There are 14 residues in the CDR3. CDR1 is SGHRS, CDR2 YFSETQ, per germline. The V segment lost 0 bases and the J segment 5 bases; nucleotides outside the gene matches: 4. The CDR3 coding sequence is TGCGCCAGCAGCTTGGGTGGGACAGAGTATGGCTACACCTTC. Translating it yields CASSLGGTEYGYTF.

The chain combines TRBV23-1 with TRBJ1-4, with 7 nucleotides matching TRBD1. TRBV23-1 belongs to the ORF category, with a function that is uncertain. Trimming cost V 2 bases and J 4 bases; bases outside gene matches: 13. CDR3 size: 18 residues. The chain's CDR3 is CASSQPPPTGKHNEKLFF. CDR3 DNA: TGCGCCAGCAGTCAACCCCCTCCGACAGGGAAGCATAATGAAAAACTGTTTTTT.

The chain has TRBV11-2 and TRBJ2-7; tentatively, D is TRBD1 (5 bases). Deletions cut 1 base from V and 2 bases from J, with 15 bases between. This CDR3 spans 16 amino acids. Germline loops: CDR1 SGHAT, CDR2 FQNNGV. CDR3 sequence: CASSLGAVTVAYEQYF. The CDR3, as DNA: TGTGCCAGCAGCTTAGGGGCGGTGACAGTCGCCTACGAGCAGTACTTC.

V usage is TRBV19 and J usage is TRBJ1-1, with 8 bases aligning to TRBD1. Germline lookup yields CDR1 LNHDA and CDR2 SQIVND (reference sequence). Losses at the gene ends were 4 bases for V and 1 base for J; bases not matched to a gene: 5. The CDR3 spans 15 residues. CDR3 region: CASSRTGMGNTEAFF. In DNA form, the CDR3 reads TGTGCCAGTAGTAGGACAGGGATGGGGAACACTGAAGCTTTCTTT.